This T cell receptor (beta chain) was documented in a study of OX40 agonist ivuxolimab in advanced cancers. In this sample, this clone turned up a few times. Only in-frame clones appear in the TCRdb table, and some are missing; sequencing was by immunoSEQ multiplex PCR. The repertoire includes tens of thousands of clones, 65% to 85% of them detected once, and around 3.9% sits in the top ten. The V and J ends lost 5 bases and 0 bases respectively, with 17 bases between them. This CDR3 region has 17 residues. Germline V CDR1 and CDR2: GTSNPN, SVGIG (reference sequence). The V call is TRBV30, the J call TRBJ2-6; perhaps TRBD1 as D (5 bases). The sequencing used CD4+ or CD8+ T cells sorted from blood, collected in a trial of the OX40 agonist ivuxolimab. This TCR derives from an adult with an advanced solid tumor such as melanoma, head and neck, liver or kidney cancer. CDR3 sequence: CAWYRGRVASGANVLTF. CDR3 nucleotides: TGTGCCTGGTACCGTGGCAGGGTGGCCTCTGGGGCCAACGTCCTGACTTTC.